This T cell receptor beta chain originates from a study of cytomegalovirus exposure and HLA in healthy donors. CDR3 length: 17 residues. V trimming: 1 base; J trimming: 3 bases; junction bases outside the gene matches: 9. Per the germline V gene, CDR1 is MGHRA and CDR2 is YSYEKL. General study findings and limits: In the roughly 120 validation repertoires, just under 95% of cluster scores exceeded 0, per a later analysis. Generally TCR sequences proved uncommon, though certain public TCRs appeared in numerous donors.

TCRdb keeps only in-frame clones here, not all; method: immunoSEQ multiplex PCR. This table has roughly 330,000 clones, 75% to 90% appearing once. In the case of this clone: Its antigen is still unknown.

The TCR comes from a young woman in good health and CMV-seropositive. This chain connects TRBV4-1 to TRBJ2-3; 8 bases are shared with TRBD2. Sequencing input: PBMCs. This CDR3 is CASSQGPIGGGTDTQYF. As DNA, the CDR3 is TGCGCCAGCAGCCAAGGGCCAATTGGCGGGGGGACAGATACGCAGTATTTT.